This TCR beta chain was sequenced in a study of blood T cell repertoires in COVID-19. Trimming removed 3 bases from V and 2 bases from J, with 9 bases in between. The germline V gene has CDR1 WNHNN and CDR2 SYGVQD (reference sequence). The CDR3 extends over 14 amino acids. Generated by immunoSEQ multiplex PCR, the TCRdb table keeps only in-frame clones and is missing some. The data contain 88,000 or so clones, over 75% of them singletons. Sample: peripheral blood. This TCR was recovered from an elderly man with acute or convalescent COVID-19. The chain employs TRBV10-1 and TRBJ2-3; possibly TRBD2 for D (6 bases). The CDR3 spells CASSDAGPTDTQYF. Written as DNA, the CDR3 is TGCGCCAGCAGTGACGCGGGGCCCACAGATACGCAGTATTTT.